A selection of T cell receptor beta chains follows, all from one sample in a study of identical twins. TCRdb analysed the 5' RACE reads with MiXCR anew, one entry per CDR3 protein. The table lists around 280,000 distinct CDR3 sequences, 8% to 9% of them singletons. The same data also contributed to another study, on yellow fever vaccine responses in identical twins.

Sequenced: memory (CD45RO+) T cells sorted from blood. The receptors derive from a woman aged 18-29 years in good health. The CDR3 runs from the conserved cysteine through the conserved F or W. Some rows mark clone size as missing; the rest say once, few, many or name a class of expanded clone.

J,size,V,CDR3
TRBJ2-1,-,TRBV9,CASSVSGEYYNEQFF
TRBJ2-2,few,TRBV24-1,CATRPTYTGELFF
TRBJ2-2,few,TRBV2,CASSDDNRVWANTGELFF
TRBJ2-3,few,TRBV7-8,CASSYPGADTQYF
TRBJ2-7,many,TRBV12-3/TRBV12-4,CASSFEAGYEQYF
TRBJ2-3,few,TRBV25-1,CASSEDRTVDTQYF
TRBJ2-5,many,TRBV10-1,CASSEAGKQETQYF
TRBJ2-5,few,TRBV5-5,CASSMEETQYF
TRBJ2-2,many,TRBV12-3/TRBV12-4,CASSKDRGDIGELFF
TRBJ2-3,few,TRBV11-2,CASSLRDTDTQYF
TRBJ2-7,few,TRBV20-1,CSAINQPYEQYF
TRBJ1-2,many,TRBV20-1,CSASKEANYGYTF
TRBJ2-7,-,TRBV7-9,CASSPSGLAGRYEQYF
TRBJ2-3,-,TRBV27,CASRPRQGIADTQYF
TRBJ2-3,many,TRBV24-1,CATRDTLAGGIVDTQYF
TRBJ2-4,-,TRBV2,CASSDHARTGKNIQYF
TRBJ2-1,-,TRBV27,CASSLFMGGGGSSSYNEQFF
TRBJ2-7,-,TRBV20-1,CSARGEASGSYEQYF
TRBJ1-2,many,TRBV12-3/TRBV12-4,CALDRWAGYGYTF
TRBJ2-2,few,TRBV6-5,CASRYDSWTGELFF
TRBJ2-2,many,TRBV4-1,CASSQASGLAGGGGELFF
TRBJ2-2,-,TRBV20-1,CSAINRGWRTGELFF
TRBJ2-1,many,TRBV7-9,CASSPLAFSYNEQFF
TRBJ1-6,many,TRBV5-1,CASSPGQHSPLHF
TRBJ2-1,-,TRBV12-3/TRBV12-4,CASSLRTSYNEQFF
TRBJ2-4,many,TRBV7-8,CASSQGQDIQYF
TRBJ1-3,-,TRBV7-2,CASSPMGASGNTIYF
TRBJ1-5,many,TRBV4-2,CASSHGGQGGYNQPQHF
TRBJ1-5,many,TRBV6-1,CASRRTGQEVSNQPQHF
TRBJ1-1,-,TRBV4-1,CASSHPGANTEAFF
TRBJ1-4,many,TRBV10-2,CASSGQLAEKLFF
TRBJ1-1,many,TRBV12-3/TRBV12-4,CASSLAYTPYAFF
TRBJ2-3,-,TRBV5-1,CASSLVGAKETDTQYF
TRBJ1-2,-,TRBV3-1,CASSQDRYEAVRARTF
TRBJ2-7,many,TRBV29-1,CSSREGYEQYF
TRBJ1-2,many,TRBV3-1,CASSQENGYYGYTF
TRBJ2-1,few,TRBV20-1,CSASLAGDVNEQFF
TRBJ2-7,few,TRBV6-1,CASSRGLAGGHEQYF
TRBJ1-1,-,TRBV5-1,CASSLSAVLGTEAFF
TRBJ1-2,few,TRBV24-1,CATSDRQGGEYGYTF
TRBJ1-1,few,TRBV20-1,CSASLTGLNTEAFF
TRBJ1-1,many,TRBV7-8,CASSLSRDRGWANTEAFF
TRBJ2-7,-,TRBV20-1,CSAAGTPPGYEQYF
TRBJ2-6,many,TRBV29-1,CSVVLSGANVLTF
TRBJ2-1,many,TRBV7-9,CASSQQWNEQFF
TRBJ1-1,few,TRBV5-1,CASSTAGLGEAFF
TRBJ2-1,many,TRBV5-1,CASSADANEQFF
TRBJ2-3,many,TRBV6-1,CASSATVRLDTQYF
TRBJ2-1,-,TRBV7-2,CASSGKSPPYNEQFF
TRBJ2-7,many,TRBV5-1,CASSNSGDAQYF
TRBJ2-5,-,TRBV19,CASSIPGQETQYF
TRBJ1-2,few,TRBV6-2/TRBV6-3,CASSNRASYGYTF
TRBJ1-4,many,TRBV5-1,CASSPGQGAMTNEKLFF
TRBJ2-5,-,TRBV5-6,CASSSQRWTQYF
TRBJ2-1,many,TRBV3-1,CASSRGQGDEQFF
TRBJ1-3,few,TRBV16,CASSQIRGAGNTIYF
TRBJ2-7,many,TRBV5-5,CASRLVAGQGSEQYF
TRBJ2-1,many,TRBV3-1,CASSHSPGGFEQFF
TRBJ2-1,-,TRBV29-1,CSVEWWGLADYNEQFF
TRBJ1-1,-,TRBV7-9,CAVRGDTNTEAFF